This T cell receptor beta chain emerged from a study of cytomegalovirus exposure and HLA in healthy donors (dated 2017 in TCRdb). Regarding the complete study: In an earlier analysis of approximately 640 of the donors, approximately 300 Gb of sequence data and just under 120 million unique TCR beta sequences from 180 million or so T cells were reported. About 280 gigabases of sequencing data and approximately 85 million unique TCR sequences were included in an early release covering roughly 600 HLA-typed donors. Genome-wide SNP genotypes for about 55% of the roughly 670 donors were used in a later genetic analysis, which treated that subset as a discovery cohort. The study aimed to test whether signatures of past pathogen exposure could be identified by cataloging public T cell receptors. Typing coverage differed by locus: A, B, C, DRB1 and DQB1 were typed in about 629-640 donors, DQA1 in about 560, DPA1 in 606, and DPB1 in just under 490. Alongside the repertoire data, information on donor age, sex, ethnicity and CMV serostatus was compiled. To predict cytomegalovirus infection status, the study combined high-throughput TCR immunosequencing, statistical association of individual TCRs with disease status, and machine learning. All discovery cohort repertoires had been generated using a single sequencing platform. The T cell repertoires of some 670 subjects were profiled by immunosequencing and related to cytomegalovirus serostatus. To decide whether each TCR beta V gene segment behaved as functional or pseudogenic, an earlier analysis of approximately 600 of the donors relied on high-throughput TCR beta sequencing. In addition to the first cohort of 650 to 800 subjects, a separate validation cohort of approximately 130 different subjects was used. On average, roughly 250,000 unique TCR beta nucleotide sequences were sequenced per donor among several hundred genotyped donors of the cohort, with around 19% of those sequences being non-productive. Both class I and class II loci were covered by HLA typing, at four-digit resolution. Rather than using new phenotypic data, the later analysis identified candidate immune exposures from TCR beta sequences and from how often those sequences occurred across donors. Roughly five DR-DQ haplotypes were handled as single units for association and clustering, since linkage in the cohort was strong. To study patterns of TCR occurrence, a later analysis re-analyzed previously published TCR beta repertoires from 500 to 850 donors and added high-resolution HLA genotyping. Of the roughly 400 genotyped donors, approximately 80% were placed in the genetic ancestry cluster associated with self-reported Caucasian donors.

The CDR3 spans 15 residues, from the cysteine through the phenylalanine. Of the read, only the CDR3 DNA is kept; its 45 bases are in frame from base 1. Via the germline V gene, CDR1 is SGHRS and CDR2 YFSETQ. The method behind the library was the immunoSEQ multiplex PCR assay. A mixture of 60 forward primers for TCR Vbeta segments and 13 reverse primers for TCR Jbeta segments was used in the multiplex PCR. The CDR3 region of rearranged TCR beta genes was amplified from genomic DNA with a multiplex PCR assay. On the Illumina HiSeq System, the amplified TCR beta libraries were sequenced as 87-base-pair reads. The paper's data handling went like this. In a later analysis, 70 million to 95 million unique TCR beta chains were counted across the 500 to 700 repertoires, and roughly 10 million of these chains were shared by at least two donors. A nearest-neighbor algorithm error-corrected the raw reads and collapsed the reads into unique sequences, merging closely related sequences to remove PCR and sequencing errors. V, D and J gene segments were assigned by aligning CDR3 sequences to IMGT reference sequences. Each retained sequence needed at least a six-nucleotide match to both a V gene segment and a J gene segment. A rearrangement counted as productive if the CDR3 had no stop codons and remained in frame with V and J, and every other rearrangement counted as non-productive. CDR3 was defined according to IMGT convention as the region running from the second conserved V-encoded cysteine to the conserved J-encoded phenylalanine. In an earlier analysis of around 570 of the donors, sequences lacking an unambiguous match to a single V gene segment were excluded. An earlier analysis of a few hundred of the donors classified V segments as functional when productive rearrangements were above 56.7% and as segregating when the standard deviation between donors was above 5%. To diagnose cytomegalovirus status from the catalog of TCR beta chain sequences, a statistical classification framework was built. V and J gene assignment, in a later analysis, came from comparing TCR nucleotide sequences with IMGT/GENE-DB human TR gene sequences. The TCRdist pipeline was used in a later analysis to assign CDR3 sequences and most-parsimonious VDJ recombination scenarios. In a later analysis, every TCR beta chain was defined by the combination of its CDR3 amino acid sequence and its V-gene family, and reads without a unique V-gene family were dropped. A later analysis removed 592 highly shared, low-generation-probability nucleotide sequences to deal with suspected cross-contamination and a sequencing artifact. In a later analysis, a clonal expansion index was calculated for each public chain from normalized within-repertoire ranks of inferred template counts. In a later analysis, generation probabilities were computed with a VDJ recombination model fitted to out-of-frame rearrangements, and the resulting probabilities were checked against IGoR. A later analysis scored TCR-TCR, TCR-HLA and TCR-CMV co-occurrence with hypergeometric tests, applying a repertoire-size bias correction to TCR pairs. False discovery rates were estimated in a later analysis by permuting HLA or CMV assignments 20 times. In a later analysis, co-occurring TCRs were grouped with DBSCAN, and TCRdist sequence similarity was added when clustering was performed within HLA-allele-positive subsets. Repertoires with fewer than 30,000 or more than 120,000 public chains, plus five repertoires with anomalous nucleotide sharing, were excluded from co-occurrence clustering. TCRdb's version of the immuneACCESS table is confined to in-frame rearrangements and falls short of the full clone set. An unresolved V gene accounts for under half of the shortfall where checked; the remainder is of unknown origin. D and trimming come from the DNA, and the V and J calls and clone size come from that table. Present in this sample are around 99,000 clones, approximately 73% of which were seen just once. The ten largest account for about 8.4% of the sample.

The cohort comprised 670 or so healthy bone marrow donors. At the time of sampling, all cohort members were nominally healthy, though unrecorded immune exposures were likely present. The donor was CMV seronegative and was included in the group of a few hundred seronegative cohort members. Every donor gave a peripheral blood sample, and the peripheral blood mononuclear cells from that sample were used for TCR beta sequencing. The Qiagen DNeasy Blood Extraction Kit was used to extract genomic DNA from the blood cell samples. Notes on this clone: Its antigen is unknown. Base-call qualities are not available, and no considerably larger clone is one nucleotide away.

Paper-wide results and their limitations: The presence/absence analyses assumed that sequencing depth was roughly uniform across donors, and that assumption may not be true. A few of the identified cytomegalovirus-associated TCR beta chains were confirmed in vitro to be specific for cytomegalovirus antigens. The authors suggested that the approach could potentially be generalized to other disease states and immunological phenotypes. A cluster of highly shared sequence variants was judged likely to represent a technical artifact of the sequencing pipeline. Because the 87-base-pair reads could not distinguish some IMGT-functional V segments, including TRBV6-2 and TRBV6-3, those segments were excluded. Across donors, most TCR sequences were observed very rarely, whereas some public TCRs were present in many individuals. Because HLA typing was missing for some donors at each locus, association tests included only the typed subset. In an earlier analysis of over 550 of the donors, most TCR beta V segments were observed in productive rearrangements about 87% or about 30% of the time, broadly matching IMGT annotations. Assigning TCR associations to individual alleles was difficult when HLA alleles, especially DR and DQ, strongly co-occurred. A further reported finding was that TCR beta sequences accurately predicted the HLA-A and HLA-B alleles for most subjects in the first cohort. At a false discovery rate of 0.05, a later analysis linked some 17,000 TCR beta sequences to specific HLA alleles. The study listed 150 to 200 TCR beta chains as associated with cytomegalovirus. According to a later analysis, most CMV-associated TCR beta chains appeared to be HLA-restricted, and the HLA associations seemed to be driven largely by CMV exposure. The classifier was reported to diagnose cytomegalovirus status with high specificity and sensitivity in both the original cohort and the validation cohort. The cohort was sequenced for TCR beta chains only, and without alpha or paired-chain data the features that could be detected were limited. For the cohort, immune exposure information was limited to CMV serostatus. Correlated functional status among segregating V segments might be attributable to linkage disequilibrium, but an unknown experimental factor could not be ruled out. According to a later analysis, TCR association rates differed among HLA loci, with DRB1 alleles showing the most associated TCRs and HLA-C alleles showing the fewest. Compared with equally common non-associated chains, HLA-associated TCR beta chains in a later analysis were more clonally expanded and had lower generation probabilities. V-gene and J-gene trimming of TCR beta chains was associated with a missense DCLRE1C variant in a later genetic analysis, and the association was replicated in an independent cohort. The earlier analysis of approximately 590 of the donors excluded some 16 rarely observed V segments, including chromosome 9 orphons, because counts were too low. A later genetic analysis reported fewer N-insertions in productive TCRs among donors in an Asian-associated ancestry cluster than the roughly 700-donor mean. According to a later analysis, parvovirus B19, influenza, CMV and Epstein-Barr virus appeared linked to several top co-occurrence clusters.

The sequence is built from TRBV5-1 and TRBJ2-5; 6 matching bases give a weak D call of TRBD2. The J call could be wrong; TRBJ2-7 is a better fit for the DNA end. Sequenced input: PBMCs. The sequence came from a man between 35 and 55 years old in good health and CMV-seronegative. The CDR3 here reads CASSLPVGQTSEQYF. Here is the DNA: TGCGCCAGCAGCCTGCCTGTTGGGCAGACTAGCGAGCAGTACTTC.